The clone carrying this T cell receptor (beta chain) was seen a handful of times. The sample is drawn from a study of cytomegalovirus exposure and HLA in healthy donors. The PCR ran on 60 Vbeta and 13 Jbeta primers. The protocol was immunoSEQ multiplex PCR, while the TCRdb copy is restricted to in-frame clones and leaves out a portion. Counted here are fewer than 110,000 clones, roughly four fifths occurring once; the ten biggest clones make up more than 9%. Trimming removed 1 base from V and 7 bases from J; junction bases left unmatched: 7. The CDR3 length is 15 residues. Germline values: CDR1 SEHNR, CDR2 FQNEAQ (reference sequence).

The source of this sequence is a man between 45 and 60 years old in good health and CMV-seronegative. This sequence joins TRBV7-9 and TRBJ1-2, with 9 bases aligning to TRBD1. Sequenced input: PBMCs. The chain's CDR3 is CASSLDGTGKGGYTF. CDR3 coding DNA: TGTGCCAGCAGCTTAGACGGGACAGGGAAGGGTGGCTACACCTTC.